A selection of T cell receptor beta chains follows, all from one sample in a study of cytomegalovirus exposure and HLA in healthy donors. Using immunoSEQ multiplex PCR, the repertoire was profiled, and TCRdb retains in-frame clones only, with some absent. The sample holds 180,000 or so clones, around nine tenths seen once. Sequencing was performed on PBMCs. The receptor source for this set is a woman aged 25 to 39 in good health and CMV-seronegative. CDR3s include the opening cysteine and the closing phenylalanine or tryptophan. A D gene is named only where the DNA matches it firmly. The size of a clone is reported for some rows only, either as once, few or many, or as a class for expanded clones.

d_call | clone_size | j_call | v_call | cdr3_nt | cdr3_aa
- | once | TRBJ2-7 | TRBV7-9 | TGTGCCAGCAGCTTACTTCTGGGCGCGACCTCGTACGAGCAGTACTTC | CASSLLLGATSYEQYF
TRBD1 | - | TRBJ1-6 | TRBV5-4 | TGTGCCAGCACGTCCGACAGGGGTTTGGACTCACCCCTCCACTTT | CASTSDRGLDSPLHF
TRBD1 | - | TRBJ1-3 | TRBV5-1 | TGCGCCAGCAGCAGGCCGGGACAGGGAGGTGGAAACACCATATATTTT | CASSRPGQGGGNTIYF
TRBD1 | once | TRBJ2-3 | TRBV9 | TGTGCCAGCAACAGGGGAATAAGCACAGATACGCAGTATTTT | CASNRGISTDTQYF
TRBD1 | - | TRBJ2-7 | TRBV6-5 | TGTGCCAGCAGTTACTCGAAGACAGGGATCTACGAGCAGTACTTC | CASSYSKTGIYEQYF
TRBD1 | - | TRBJ2-3 | TRBV2 | TGTGCCAGCAGCAGGGACAGGGGGCAGGCAGATACGCAGTATTTT | CASSRDRGQADTQYF
TRBD2 | - | TRBJ2-1 | TRBV6-5 | TGTGCCGTTGGGCGGGGGGGCCCCAATGAGCAGTTCTTC | CAVGRGGPNEQFF
TRBD1 | - | TRBJ2-5 | TRBV11-2 | TGTGCCAGTAAACAGACAGGGGATGGCCAAGAGACCCAGTACTTC | CASKQTGDGQETQYF
TRBD2 | - | TRBJ2-7 | TRBV10-3 | TGTGCCATCAGGGGACTAGCGGCCTACGAGCAGTACTTC | CAIRGLAAYEQYF
TRBD1 | once | TRBJ2-1 | TRBV2 | TGTGCCTCCTCGGGACAGGTGTCCGATGAGCAGTTCTTC | CASSGQVSDEQFF
TRBD1 | - | TRBJ1-6 | TRBV4-1 | TGCGCCAGCAGCCTAGGGGGCGAGGCCGTAAGCTCCTATAATTCACCCCTCCACTTT | CASSLGGEAVSSYNSPLHF
- | - | TRBJ1-1 | TRBV29-1 | TGCAGCGTTGATGTCTGGGGAGATGAAGCTTTCTTT | CSVDVWGDEAFF
TRBD1 | - | TRBJ1-2 | TRBV6-5 | TGTGCCAGCAGTTGGGGGACAGGGGGCGACTATGGCTACACCTTC | CASSWGTGGDYGYTF
- | - | TRBJ1-1 | TRBV9 | TGTGCCAGCAGCGTACTGGGGGGGGAGACTGAAGCTTTCTTT | CASSVLGGETEAFF
TRBD1 | - | TRBJ1-6 | TRBV2 | TGTGCCAGCAGTCTGGGACAGGGGGCAAACTCACCCCTCCACTTT | CASSLGQGANSPLHF
- | - | TRBJ2-5 | TRBV11-2 | TGTGCCAGCAGCCCGTACCAAGAGACCCAGTACTTC | CASSPYQETQYF
TRBD1 | few | TRBJ1-2 | TRBV4-2 | TGTGCCAGCAGCCAGGAATCGAACAGGGACAGTAACGATGGCTACACCTTC | CASSQESNRDSNDGYTF
TRBD2 | once | TRBJ2-5 | TRBV5-1 | TGCGCCAGCGAAGCGGGGGGGACCCAGTACTTC | CASEAGGTQYF
TRBD1 | few | TRBJ1-2 | TRBV30 | TGTGCCTGGTCCCGGGACAGGGTATGGGACTATGGCTACACCTTC | CAWSRDRVWDYGYTF
- | - | TRBJ1-1 | TRBV5-6 | TGTGCCAGCAGCTTGGTTCAGGGGCTAGAAGCTTTCTTT | CASSLVQGLEAFF
TRBD2 | - | TRBJ2-7 | TRBV10-3 | TGTGCCATCAGTGAGTCGACTCGCGGGGGTGAGCAGTACTTC | CAISESTRGGEQYF
- | once | TRBJ1-6 | TRBV14 | TGTGCCAGCAGCCAAGACGGGGGTTCGAATTCACCCCTCCACTTT | CASSQDGGSNSPLHF
TRBD1 | - | TRBJ1-1 | TRBV14 | TGTGCCAGCAGCCGACAGGGCTATACTGAAGCTTTCTTT | CASSRQGYTEAFF
TRBD1 | - | TRBJ1-1 | TRBV7-6 | TGTGCCAGCAGCTTACCGCGTTACCCCACAGGGGAAGACACTGAAGCTTTCTTT | CASSLPRYPTGEDTEAFF
- | - | TRBJ2-7 | TRBV5-8 | TGTGCCAGCAGCTTGACAGGGCCAGCCTACGAGCAGTACTTC | CASSLTGPAYEQYF
- | - | TRBJ2-7 | TRBV11-2 | TGTGCCAGCAGCTCCCTCGACAGAATCTCCTACGAGCAGTACTTC | CASSSLDRISYEQYF
- | - | TRBJ1-4 | TRBV18 | TGTGCCAGCTCACCCGAGGTTAATGAAAAACTGTTTTTT | CASSPEVNEKLFF
TRBD1 | - | TRBJ1-5 | TRBV7-2 | TGTGCCAGCAGCTTAGGGGCAGGGGGTTCTCAGCCCCAGCATTTT | CASSLGAGGSQPQHF
- | - | TRBJ2-5 | TRBV4-1 | TGCGCCAGCAGCCCGGCCGTTCGGGATGAGACCCAGTACTTC | CASSPAVRDETQYF
- | - | TRBJ1-2 | TRBV5-4 | TGTGCCAGCAGCCTCAGGGGAAACTATGGCTACACCTTC | CASSLRGNYGYTF
TRBD1 | - | TRBJ1-1 | TRBV29-1 | TGCAGCGTCGGGGAGGGGGACAGGGGACGAGCTTTCTTT | CSVGEGDRGRAFF
TRBD2 | - | TRBJ2-3 | TRBV4-1 | TGCGCCAGCAGCCATGTCCTAGCGGGGGGGCCGGGGGATACGCAGTATTTT | CASSHVLAGGPGDTQYF
- | - | TRBJ1-2 | TRBV5-1 | TGCGCCAGCAGCTTGGAGTCAGGACATAAGATTTATGGCTACACCTTC | CASSLESGHKIYGYTF
- | - | TRBJ1-4 | TRBV20-1 | TGCAGTGCGGACAAGATAGAAAAACTGTTTTTT | CSADKIEKLFF
- | - | TRBJ1-1 | TRBV2 | TGTGCCAGCATGGAGGGGAGAAGTACTGAAGCTTTCTTT | CASMEGRSTEAFF
- | - | TRBJ2-3 | TRBV20-1 | TGCAGTGCCAGCGGCGGAGATACGCAGTATTTT | CSASGGDTQYF
TRBD1 | - | TRBJ1-1 | TRBV27 | TGTGCCAGCAGAATACAGGGGTTAGGCACTGAAGCTTTCTTT | CASRIQGLGTEAFF
TRBD2 | once | TRBJ2-5 | TRBV7-6 | TGTGCCAGCAGCCCGGGACTAGCGGGGGACCGGTACTTC | CASSPGLAGDRYF
- | once | TRBJ2-7 | TRBV29-1 | TGCAGCGTTGGCTTCCCAGGGACCTACGAGCAGTACTTC | CSVGFPGTYEQYF
TRBD1 | - | TRBJ1-2 | TRBV5-4 | TGTGCCAGCAGATTTACAGGGGGCGCAGGTGGCTACACCTTC | CASRFTGGAGGYTF
- | - | TRBJ1-3 | TRBV11-2 | TGTGCCAGCAGCTCAGGGACTGGAAACACCATATATTTT | CASSSGTGNTIYF
- | - | TRBJ2-4 | TRBV27 | TGTGCCAGCCGGAGAGGGGGCGGGGGGAAAAACATTCAGTACTTC | CASRRGGGGKNIQYF
TRBD1 | - | TRBJ2-7 | TRBV5-4 | TGTGCCAGCAGCCAGGACCCGGGACAGGGCTACGAGCAGTACTTC | CASSQDPGQGYEQYF
- | - | TRBJ1-1 | TRBV20-1 | TGCAGTGCTAGGAACGAGGCCTCGGCTTTCTTT | CSARNEASAFF
TRBD2 | - | TRBJ2-3 | TRBV9 | TGTGCCAGCAGCTTCCTAGCTAGCGGGGGGGTAGGAGATACGCAGTATTTT | CASSFLASGGVGDTQYF
TRBD1 | - | TRBJ1-1 | TRBV5-1 | TGCGCCAGCAGCTTCCGACAGGGGGCTAGAAACACTGAAGCTTTCTTT | CASSFRQGARNTEAFF
- | - | TRBJ1-1 | TRBV6-5 | TGTGCCAGCAGCCTCGGGAAGAGGACTGAAGCTTTCTTT | CASSLGKRTEAFF
TRBD2 | few | TRBJ2-1 | TRBV29-1 | TGCAGCGCGGCTACTAGCGGGGGGGCGAATGAGCAGTTCTTC | CSAATSGGANEQFF
TRBD2 | - | TRBJ2-1 | TRBV29-1 | TGCAGCGTGACCCTAGCGGGGGACTACAATGAGCAGTTCTTC | CSVTLAGDYNEQFF
TRBD2 | - | TRBJ2-1 | TRBV6-1 | TGTGCCAGCAGAAAGCGGGGGGACTACAATGAGCAGTTCTTC | CASRKRGDYNEQFF
- | - | TRBJ2-3 | TRBV9 | TGTGCCAGCAGCGTAGTAATTGGCGGGGTTGAAGCAGATACGCAGTATTTT | CASSVVIGGVEADTQYF